This TCR beta chain was identified in a study of blood T cell repertoires in COVID-19. TCRdb keeps only in-frame clones here, not all; method: immunoSEQ multiplex PCR. The data contain around 270,000 clones, about 89% of them singletons. The V segment lost 4 bases and the J segment 4 bases; nucleotides outside the gene matches: 11. The length of the CDR3 is 16 residues. CDR1 is SGHTA, CDR2 FQGNSA, per germline. The TCR comes from a woman between 50 and 59 years old with acute or convalescent COVID-19. The source material was peripheral blood. The J gene is TRBJ1-2, the V gene TRBV7-2; 8 nucleotides line up with TRBD1. This CDR3 reads CASSSPDRAPVYGYTF. DNA of the CDR3: TGTGCCAGCAGCTCACCGGACAGGGCTCCCGTCTATGGCTACACCTTC.